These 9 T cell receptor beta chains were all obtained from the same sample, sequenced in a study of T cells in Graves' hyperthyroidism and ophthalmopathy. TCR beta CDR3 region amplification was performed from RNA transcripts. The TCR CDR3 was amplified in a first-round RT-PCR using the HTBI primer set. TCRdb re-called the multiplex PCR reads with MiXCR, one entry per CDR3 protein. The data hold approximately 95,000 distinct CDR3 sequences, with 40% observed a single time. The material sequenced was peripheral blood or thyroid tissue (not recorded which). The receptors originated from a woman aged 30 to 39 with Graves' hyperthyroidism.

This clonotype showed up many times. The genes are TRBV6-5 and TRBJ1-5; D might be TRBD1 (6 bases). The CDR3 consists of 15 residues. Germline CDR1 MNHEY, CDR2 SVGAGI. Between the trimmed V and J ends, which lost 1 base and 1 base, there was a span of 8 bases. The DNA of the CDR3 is TGTGCCAGCAGTTACTTGGGACAAAGCAATCAGCCCCAGCATTTT. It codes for CASSYLGQSNQPQHF.

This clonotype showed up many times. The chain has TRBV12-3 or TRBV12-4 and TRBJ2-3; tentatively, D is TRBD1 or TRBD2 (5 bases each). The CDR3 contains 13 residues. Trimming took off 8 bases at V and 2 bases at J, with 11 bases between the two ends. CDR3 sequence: CASRDPNTDTQYF. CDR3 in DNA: TGTGCCAGCCGGGACCCCAACACAGATACGCAGTATTTT.

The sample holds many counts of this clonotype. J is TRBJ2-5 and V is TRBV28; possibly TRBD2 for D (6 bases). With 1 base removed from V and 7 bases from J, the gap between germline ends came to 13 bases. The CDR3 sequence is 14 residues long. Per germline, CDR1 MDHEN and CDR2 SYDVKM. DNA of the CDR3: TGTGCCAGCAGTTTATCCGGGAGAGGAGGGACCCAGTACTTC. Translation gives CASSLSGRGGTQYF.

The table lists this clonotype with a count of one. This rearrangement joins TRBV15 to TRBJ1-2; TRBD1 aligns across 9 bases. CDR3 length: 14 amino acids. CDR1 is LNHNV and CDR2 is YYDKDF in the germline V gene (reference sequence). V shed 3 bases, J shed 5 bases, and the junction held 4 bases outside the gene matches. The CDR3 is CATSSDRGSYGYTF. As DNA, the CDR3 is TGTGCCACCAGCAGTGACAGGGGGAGTTATGGCTACACCTTC.

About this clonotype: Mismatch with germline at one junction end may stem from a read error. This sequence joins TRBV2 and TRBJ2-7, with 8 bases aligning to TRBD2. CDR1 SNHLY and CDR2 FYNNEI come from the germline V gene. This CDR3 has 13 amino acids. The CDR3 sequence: CASMGTRAGELYF. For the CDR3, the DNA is TGTGCCAGCATGGGGACTAGGGCCGGGGAGCTGTACTTC.

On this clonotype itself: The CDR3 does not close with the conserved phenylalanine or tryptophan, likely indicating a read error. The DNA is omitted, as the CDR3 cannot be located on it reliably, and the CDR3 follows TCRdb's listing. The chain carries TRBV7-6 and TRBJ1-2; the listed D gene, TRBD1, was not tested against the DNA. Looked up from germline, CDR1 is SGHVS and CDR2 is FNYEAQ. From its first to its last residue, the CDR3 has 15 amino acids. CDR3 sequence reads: CASSSDRGVGYGYTA.

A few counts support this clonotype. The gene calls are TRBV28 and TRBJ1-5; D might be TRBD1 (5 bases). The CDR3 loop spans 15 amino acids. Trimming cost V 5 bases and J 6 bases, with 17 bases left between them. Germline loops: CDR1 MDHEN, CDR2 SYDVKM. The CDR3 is CASSHIPGEVQPQHF. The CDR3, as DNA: TGTGCCAGCAGTCACATTCCGGGGGAGGTTCAGCCCCAGCATTTT.

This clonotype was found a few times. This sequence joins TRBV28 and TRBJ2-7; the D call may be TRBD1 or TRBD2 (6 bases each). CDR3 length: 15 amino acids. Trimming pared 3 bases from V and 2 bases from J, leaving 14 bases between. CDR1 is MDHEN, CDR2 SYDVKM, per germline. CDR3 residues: CASSLWGRDPYEQYF. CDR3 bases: TGTGCCAGCAGTTTGTGGGGGCGGGATCCCTACGAGCAGTACTTC.

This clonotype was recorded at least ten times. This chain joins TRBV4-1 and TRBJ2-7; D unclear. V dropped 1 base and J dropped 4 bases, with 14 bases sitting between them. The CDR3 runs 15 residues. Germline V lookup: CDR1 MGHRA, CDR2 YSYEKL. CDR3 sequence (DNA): TGCGCCAGCAGCCAAGTCTCGACTGGAGCTTACGAGCAGTACTTC. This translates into CASSQVSTGAYEQYF.